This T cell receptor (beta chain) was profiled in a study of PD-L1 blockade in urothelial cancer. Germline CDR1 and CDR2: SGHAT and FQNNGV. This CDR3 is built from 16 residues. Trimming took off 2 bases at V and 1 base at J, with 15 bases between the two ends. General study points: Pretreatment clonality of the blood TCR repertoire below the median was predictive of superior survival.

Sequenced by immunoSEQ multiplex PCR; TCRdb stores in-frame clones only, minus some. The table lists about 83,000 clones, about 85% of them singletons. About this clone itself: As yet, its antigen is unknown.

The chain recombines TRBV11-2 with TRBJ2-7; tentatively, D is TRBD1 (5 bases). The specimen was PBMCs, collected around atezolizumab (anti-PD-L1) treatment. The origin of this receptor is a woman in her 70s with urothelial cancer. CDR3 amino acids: CASSLFIWGQSYEQYF. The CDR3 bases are TGTGCCAGCAGCTTATTTATCTGGGGCCAGTCCTACGAGCAGTACTTC.